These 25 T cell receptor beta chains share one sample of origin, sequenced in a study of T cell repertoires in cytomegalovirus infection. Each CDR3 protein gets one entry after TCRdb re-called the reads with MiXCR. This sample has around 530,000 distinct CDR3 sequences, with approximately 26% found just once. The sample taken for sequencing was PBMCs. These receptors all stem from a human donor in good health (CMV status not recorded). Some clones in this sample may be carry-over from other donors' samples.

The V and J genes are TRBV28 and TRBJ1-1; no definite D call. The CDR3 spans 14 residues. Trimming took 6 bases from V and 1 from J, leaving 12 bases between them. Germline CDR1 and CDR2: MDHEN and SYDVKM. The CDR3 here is CASSPDRRNTEAFF. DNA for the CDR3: TGTGCCAGCAGCCCCGATCGAAGGAACACTGAAGCTTTCTTT.

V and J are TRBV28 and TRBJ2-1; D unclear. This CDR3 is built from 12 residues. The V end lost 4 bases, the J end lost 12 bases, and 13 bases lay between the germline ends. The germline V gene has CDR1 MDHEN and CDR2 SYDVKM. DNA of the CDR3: TGTGCCAGCAGTTCCCAACGTATAGGGCAGTTCTTC. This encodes CASSSQRIGQFF.

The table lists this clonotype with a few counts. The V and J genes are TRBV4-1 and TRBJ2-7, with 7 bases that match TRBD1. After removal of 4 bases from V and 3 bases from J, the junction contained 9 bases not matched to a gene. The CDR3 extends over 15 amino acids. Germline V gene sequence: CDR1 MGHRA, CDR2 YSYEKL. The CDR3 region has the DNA TGCGCCAGCAGCCCCCTGTGGGGACAGCTCTACGAGCAGTACTTC. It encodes CASSPLWGQLYEQYF.

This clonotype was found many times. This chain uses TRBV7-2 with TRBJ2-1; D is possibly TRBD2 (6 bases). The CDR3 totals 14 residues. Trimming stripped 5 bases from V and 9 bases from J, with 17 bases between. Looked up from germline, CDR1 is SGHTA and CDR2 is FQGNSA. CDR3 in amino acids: CASSPRLVISEQFF. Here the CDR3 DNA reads TGTGCCAGCAGCCCGCGACTAGTGATCAGTGAGCAGTTCTTC. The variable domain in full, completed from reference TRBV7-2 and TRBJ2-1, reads GAGVSQSPSNKVTEKGKDVELRCDPISGHTALYWYRQSLGQGLEFLIYFQGNSAPDKSGLPSDRFSAERTGGSVSTLTIQRTQQEDSAVYLCASSPRLVISEQFFGPGTRLTVL.

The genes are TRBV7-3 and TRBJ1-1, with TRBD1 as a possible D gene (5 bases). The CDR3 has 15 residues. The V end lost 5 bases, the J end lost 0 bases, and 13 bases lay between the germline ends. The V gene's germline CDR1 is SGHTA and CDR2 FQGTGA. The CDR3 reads CASSTRQGLNTEAFF. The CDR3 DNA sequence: TGTGCCAGCAGCACGAGGCAGGGTCTGAACACTGAAGCTTTCTTT.

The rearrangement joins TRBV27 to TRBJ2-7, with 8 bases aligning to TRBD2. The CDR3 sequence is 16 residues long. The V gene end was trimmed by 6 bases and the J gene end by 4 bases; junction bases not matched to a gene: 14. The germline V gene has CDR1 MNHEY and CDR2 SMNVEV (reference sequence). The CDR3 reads CASRSFIGTRPYEQYF. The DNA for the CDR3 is TGTGCCAGCAGAAGTTTTATCGGGACTAGACCTTACGAGCAGTACTTC.

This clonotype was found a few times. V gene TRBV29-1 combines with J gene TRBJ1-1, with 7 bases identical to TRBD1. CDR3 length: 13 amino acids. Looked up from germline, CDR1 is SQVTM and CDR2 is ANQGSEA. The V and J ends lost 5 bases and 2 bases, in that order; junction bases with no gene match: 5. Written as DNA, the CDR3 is TGCAGCGTTAAGACAGGGTTTAACACTGAAGCTTTCTTT. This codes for CSVKTGFNTEAFF.

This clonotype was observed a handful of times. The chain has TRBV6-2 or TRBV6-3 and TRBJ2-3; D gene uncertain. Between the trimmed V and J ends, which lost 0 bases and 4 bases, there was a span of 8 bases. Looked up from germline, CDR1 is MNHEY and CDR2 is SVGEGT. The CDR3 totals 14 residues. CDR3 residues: CASSYSSSADTQYF. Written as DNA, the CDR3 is TGTGCCAGCAGTTACTCGAGCTCTGCAGATACGCAGTATTTT.

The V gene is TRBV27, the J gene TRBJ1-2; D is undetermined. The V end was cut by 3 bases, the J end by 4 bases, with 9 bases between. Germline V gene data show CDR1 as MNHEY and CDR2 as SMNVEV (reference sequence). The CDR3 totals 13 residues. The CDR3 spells CASSFPTGYGYTF. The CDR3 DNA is TGTGCCAGCAGTTTTCCAACGGGCTATGGCTACACCTTC.

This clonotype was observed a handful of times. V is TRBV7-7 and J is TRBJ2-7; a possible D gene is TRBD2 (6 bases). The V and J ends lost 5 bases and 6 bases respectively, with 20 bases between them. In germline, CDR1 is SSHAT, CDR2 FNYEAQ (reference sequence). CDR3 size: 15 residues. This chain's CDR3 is CASSTRPVGGGEQYF. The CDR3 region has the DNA TGTGCCAGCAGCACTCGTCCCGTTGGGGGAGGCGAGCAGTACTTC. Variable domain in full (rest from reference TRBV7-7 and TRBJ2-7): GAGVSQSPRYKVTKRGQDVTLRCDPISSHATLYWYQQALGQGPEFLTYFNYEAQPDKSGLPSDRFSAERPEGSISTLTIQRTEQRDSAMYRCASSTRPVGGGEQYFGPGTRLTVT.

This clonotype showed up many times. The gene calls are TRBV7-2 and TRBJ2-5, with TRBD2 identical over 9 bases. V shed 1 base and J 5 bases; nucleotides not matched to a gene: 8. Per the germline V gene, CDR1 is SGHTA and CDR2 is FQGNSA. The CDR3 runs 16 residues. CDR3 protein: CASSLVNSGSWETQYF. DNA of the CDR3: TGTGCCAGCAGCTTAGTCAATAGCGGGAGTTGGGAGACCCAGTACTTC.

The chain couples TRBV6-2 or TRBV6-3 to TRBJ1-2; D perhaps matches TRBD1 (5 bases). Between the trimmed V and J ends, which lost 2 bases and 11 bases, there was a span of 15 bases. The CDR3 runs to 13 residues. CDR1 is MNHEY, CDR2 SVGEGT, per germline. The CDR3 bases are TGTGCCAGCAGTTACCAAGCGACAGTGGCATACACCTTC. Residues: CASSYQATVAYTF.

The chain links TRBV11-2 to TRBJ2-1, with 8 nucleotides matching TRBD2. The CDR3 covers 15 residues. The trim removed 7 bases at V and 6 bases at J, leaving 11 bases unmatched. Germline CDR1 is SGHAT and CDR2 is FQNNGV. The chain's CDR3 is CASNLPAGEGNEQFF. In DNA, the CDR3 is TGTGCCAGCAATCTTCCAGCGGGGGAGGGCAATGAGCAGTTCTTC.

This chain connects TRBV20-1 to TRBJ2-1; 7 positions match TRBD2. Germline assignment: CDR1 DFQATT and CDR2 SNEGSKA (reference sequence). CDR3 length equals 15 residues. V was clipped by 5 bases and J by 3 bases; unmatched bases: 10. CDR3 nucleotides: TGCAGTGCTGGAATAGCGGGTTTGGGCTACAATGAGCAGTTCTTC. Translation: CSAGIAGLGYNEQFF.

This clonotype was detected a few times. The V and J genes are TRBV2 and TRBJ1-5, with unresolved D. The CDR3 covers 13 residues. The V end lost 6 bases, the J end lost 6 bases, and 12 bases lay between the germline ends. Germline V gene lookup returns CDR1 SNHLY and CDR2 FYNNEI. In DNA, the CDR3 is TGTGCCAGCAGGTCGGGGTCGATTCAGCCCCAGCATTTT. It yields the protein CASRSGSIQPQHF.

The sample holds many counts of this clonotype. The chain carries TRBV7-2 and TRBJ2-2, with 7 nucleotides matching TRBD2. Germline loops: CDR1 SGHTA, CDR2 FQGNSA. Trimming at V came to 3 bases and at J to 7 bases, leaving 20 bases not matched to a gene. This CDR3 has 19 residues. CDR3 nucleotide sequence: TGTGCCAGCAGCTTCACAACGTCGTGGCGCGGGAGTCGAGGCGGGGAGCTGTTTTTT. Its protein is CASSFTTSWRGSRGGELFF. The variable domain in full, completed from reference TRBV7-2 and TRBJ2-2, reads GAGVSQSPSNKVTEKGKDVELRCDPISGHTALYWYRQSLGQGLEFLIYFQGNSAPDKSGLPSDRFSAERTGGSVSTLTIQRTQQEDSAVYLCASSFTTSWRGSRGGELFFGEGSRLTVL.

The CDR3 nucleotides read TGTGCCAGCAGCGTAGGGACAGGGGGTTTCTACGAGCAGTACTTC. It translates to CASSVGTGGFYEQYF. The V and J genes are TRBV9 and TRBJ2-7; 10 bases line up with TRBD1. The germline V gene has CDR1 SGDLS and CDR2 YYNGEE. V shed 0 bases and J 3 bases; nucleotides not matched to a gene: 3. The CDR3 runs to 15 residues.

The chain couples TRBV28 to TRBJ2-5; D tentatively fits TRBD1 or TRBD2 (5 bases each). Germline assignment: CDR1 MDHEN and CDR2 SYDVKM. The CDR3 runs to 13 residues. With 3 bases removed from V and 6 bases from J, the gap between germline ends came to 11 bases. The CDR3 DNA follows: TGTGCCAGCAGTTTTGTCGGGGCGAAGACCCAGTACTTC. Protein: CASSFVGAKTQYF.

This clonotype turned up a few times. The CDR3 coding sequence is TGTGCCAGCTTGAGGGGGGGGTTCGGCACTGAAGCTTTCTTT. It yields the protein CASLRGGFGTEAFF. The genes are TRBV27 and TRBJ1-1, with TRBD1 as a possible D gene (6 bases). CDR3 length: 14 residues. Germline assignment: CDR1 MNHEY and CDR2 SMNVEV (reference sequence). Trimming removed 8 bases at V and 4 bases at J, with 17 bases between.

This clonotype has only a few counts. Written as DNA, the CDR3 is TGTGCCAGCAGCTTGGGGGGGGCAGCGGGAGTGTACGAGCAGTACGTC. Translating gives CASSLGGAAGVYEQYV. V and J are TRBV5-3 and TRBJ2-7; 8 positions agree with TRBD2. TRBV5-3 is annotated as an ORF whose role is uncertain. The CDR3 spans 16 residues.

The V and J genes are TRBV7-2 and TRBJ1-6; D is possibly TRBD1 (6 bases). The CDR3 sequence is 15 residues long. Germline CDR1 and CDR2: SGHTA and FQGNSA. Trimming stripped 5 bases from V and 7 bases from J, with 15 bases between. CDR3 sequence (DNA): TGTGCCAGCAGCCTACTACAGGGACCGAATTCACCCCTCCACTTT. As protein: CASSLLQGPNSPLHF.

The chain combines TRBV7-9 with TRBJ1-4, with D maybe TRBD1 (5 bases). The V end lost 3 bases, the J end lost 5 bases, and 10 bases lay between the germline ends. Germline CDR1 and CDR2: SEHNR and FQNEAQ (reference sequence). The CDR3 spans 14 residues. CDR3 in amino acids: CASSLWGSNEKLFF. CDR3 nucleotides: TGTGCCAGCAGCTTGTGGGGCTCGAATGAAAAACTGTTTTTT.

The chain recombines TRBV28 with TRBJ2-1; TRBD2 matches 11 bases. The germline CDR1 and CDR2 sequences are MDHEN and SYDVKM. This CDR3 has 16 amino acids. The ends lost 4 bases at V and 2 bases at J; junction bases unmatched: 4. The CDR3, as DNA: TGTGCCAGCAGTTCATTAGCGGGAGGGCCCTACAATGAGCAGTTCTTC. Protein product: CASSSLAGGPYNEQFF.

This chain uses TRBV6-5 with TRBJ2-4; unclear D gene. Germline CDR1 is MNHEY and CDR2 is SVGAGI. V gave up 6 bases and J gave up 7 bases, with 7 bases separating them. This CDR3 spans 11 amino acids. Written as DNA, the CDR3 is TGTGCCAGCAGCGCGAATAACATTCAGTACTTC. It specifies CASSANNIQYF.

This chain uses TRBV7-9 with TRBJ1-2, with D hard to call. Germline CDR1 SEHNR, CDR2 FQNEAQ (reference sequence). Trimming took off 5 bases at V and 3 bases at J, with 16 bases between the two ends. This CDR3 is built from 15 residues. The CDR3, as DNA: TGTGCCAGCAGCAGTGGGCACATTCAAGACTATGGCTACACCTTC. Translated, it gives CASSSGHIQDYGYTF.